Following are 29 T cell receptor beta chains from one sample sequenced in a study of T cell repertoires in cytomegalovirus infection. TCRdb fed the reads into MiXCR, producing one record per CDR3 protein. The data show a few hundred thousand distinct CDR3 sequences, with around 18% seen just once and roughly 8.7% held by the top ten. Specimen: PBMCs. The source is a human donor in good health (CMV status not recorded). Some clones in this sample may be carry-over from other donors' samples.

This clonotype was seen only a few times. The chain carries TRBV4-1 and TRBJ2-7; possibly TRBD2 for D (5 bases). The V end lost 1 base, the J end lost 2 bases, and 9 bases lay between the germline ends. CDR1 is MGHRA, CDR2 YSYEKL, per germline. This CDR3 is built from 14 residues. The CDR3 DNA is TGCGCCAGCAGCCAAGGCCCCGGGACCTACGAGCAGTACTTC. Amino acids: CASSQGPGTYEQYF.

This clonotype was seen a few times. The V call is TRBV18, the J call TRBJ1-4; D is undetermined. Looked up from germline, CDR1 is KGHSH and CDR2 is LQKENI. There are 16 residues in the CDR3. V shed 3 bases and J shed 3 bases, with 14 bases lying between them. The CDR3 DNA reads TGTGCCAGCTCACCTGCATCCGGGCGGCCTAATGAAAAACTGTTTTTT. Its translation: CASSPASGRPNEKLFF.

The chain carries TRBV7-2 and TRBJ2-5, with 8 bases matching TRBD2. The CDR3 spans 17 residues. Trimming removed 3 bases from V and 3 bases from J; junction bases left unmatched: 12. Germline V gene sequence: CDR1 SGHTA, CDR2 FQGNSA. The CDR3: CASSFLAGNREEETQYF. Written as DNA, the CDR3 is TGTGCCAGCAGCTTCTTAGCGGGGAACCGGGAGGAAGAGACCCAGTACTTC.

The CDR3 DNA follows: TGTGCCTGGAGTGTAAAGGGCACAGATACGCAGTATTTT. This codes for CAWSVKGTDTQYF. The rearrangement links TRBV30 to TRBJ2-3, with D uncertain. CDR3 length: 13 amino acids. With 0 bases removed from V and 1 base from J, the gap between germline ends came to 5 bases. The germline V gene encodes CDR1 GTSNPN and CDR2 SVGIG (reference sequence).

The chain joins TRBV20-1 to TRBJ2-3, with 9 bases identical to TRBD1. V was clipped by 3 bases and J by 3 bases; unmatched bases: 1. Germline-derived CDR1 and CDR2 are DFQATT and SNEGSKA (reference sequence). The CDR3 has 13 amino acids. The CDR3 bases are TGCAGTGCTAGGACAGGGGGGACAGATACGCAGTATTTT. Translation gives CSARTGGTDTQYF.

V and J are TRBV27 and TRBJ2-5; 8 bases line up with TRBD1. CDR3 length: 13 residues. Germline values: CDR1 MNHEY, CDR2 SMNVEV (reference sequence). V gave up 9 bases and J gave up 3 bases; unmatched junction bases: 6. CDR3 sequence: CARRTGKEETQYF. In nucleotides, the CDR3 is TGTGCCAGGAGGACAGGGAAGGAAGAGACCCAGTACTTC.

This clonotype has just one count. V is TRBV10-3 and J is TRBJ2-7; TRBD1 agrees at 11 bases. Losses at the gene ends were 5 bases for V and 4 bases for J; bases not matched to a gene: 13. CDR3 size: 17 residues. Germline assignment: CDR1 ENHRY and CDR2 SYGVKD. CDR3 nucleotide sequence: TGTGCCATCAGTCCTATCCCCGGGACAGGGGGTGGATACGAGCAGTACTTC. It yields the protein CAISPIPGTGGGYEQYF.

In DNA form, the CDR3 reads TGCAGTGCCGAGGGGACCCGCGATGAGCAGTTCTTC. It translates to CSAEGTRDEQFF. V gene TRBV20-1 combines with J gene TRBJ2-1; D tentatively reads TRBD1 or TRBD2 (5 bases each). V was trimmed by 6 bases and J by 8 bases, leaving 14 bases between them. Germline CDR1 and CDR2: DFQATT and SNEGSKA (reference sequence). CDR3 length: 12 residues.

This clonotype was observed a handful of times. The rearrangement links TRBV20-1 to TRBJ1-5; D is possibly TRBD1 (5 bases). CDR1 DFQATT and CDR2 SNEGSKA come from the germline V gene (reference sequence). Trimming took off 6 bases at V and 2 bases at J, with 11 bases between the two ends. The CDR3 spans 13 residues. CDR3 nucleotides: TGCAGTGCAGGCAGGGTACGCAATCAGCCCCAGCATTTT. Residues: CSAGRVRNQPQHF.

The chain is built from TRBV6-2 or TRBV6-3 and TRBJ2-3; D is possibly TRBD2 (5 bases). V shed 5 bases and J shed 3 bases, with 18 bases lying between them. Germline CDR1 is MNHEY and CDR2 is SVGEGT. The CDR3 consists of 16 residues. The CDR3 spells CASSTPDRGETDTQYF. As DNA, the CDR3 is TGTGCCAGCAGTACCCCCGACCGGGGTGAAACAGATACGCAGTATTTT.

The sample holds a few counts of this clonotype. The CDR3 DNA sequence: TGTGCCAGCAGTGGCCGGGCCTTACGACTTGAGACCCAGTACTTC. This encodes CASSGRALRLETQYF. The chain is built from TRBV2 and TRBJ2-5; D not certain. Trimming pared 4 bases from V and 5 bases from J, leaving 17 bases between. The germline CDR1 and CDR2 sequences are SNHLY and FYNNEI. The CDR3 covers 15 residues.

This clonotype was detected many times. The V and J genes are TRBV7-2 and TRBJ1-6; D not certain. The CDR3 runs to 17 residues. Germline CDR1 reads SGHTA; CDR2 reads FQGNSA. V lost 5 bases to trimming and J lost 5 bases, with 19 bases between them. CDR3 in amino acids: CASSRRQSRAHNSPLHF. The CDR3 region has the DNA TGTGCCAGCAGCCGGAGGCAGAGCCGGGCCCATAATTCACCCCTCCACTTT.

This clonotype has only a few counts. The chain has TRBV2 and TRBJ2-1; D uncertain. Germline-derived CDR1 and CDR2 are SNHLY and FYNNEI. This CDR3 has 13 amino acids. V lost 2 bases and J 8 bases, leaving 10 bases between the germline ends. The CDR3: CASSEPQWHEQFF. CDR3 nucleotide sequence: TGTGCCAGCAGTGAACCCCAGTGGCATGAGCAGTTCTTC.

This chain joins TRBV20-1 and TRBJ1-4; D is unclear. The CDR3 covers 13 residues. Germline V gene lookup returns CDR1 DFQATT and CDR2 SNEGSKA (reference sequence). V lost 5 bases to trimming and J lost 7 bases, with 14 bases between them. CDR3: CSASRWGSEKLFF. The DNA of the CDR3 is TGCAGTGCTTCCAGATGGGGAAGTGAAAAACTGTTTTTT.

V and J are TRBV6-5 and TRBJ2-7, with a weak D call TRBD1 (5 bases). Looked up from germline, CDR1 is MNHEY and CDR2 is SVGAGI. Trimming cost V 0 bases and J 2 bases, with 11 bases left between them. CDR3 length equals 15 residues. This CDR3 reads CASSYSPGNPYEQYF. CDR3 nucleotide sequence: TGTGCCAGCAGTTACTCACCAGGGAACCCCTACGAGCAGTACTTC.

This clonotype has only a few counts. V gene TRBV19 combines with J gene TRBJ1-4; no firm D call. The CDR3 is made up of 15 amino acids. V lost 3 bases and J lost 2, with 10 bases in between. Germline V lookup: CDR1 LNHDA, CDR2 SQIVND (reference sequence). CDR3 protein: CASSIETLTNEKLFF. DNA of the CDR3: TGTGCCAGTAGTATCGAGACGCTCACTAATGAAAAACTGTTTTTT. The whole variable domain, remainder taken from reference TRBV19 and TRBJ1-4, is DGGITQSPKYLFRKEGQNVTLSCEQNLNHDAMYWYRQDPGQGLRLIYYSQIVNDFQKGDIAEGYSVSREKKESFPLTVTSAQKNPTAFYLCASSIETLTNEKLFFGSGTQLSVL.

The CDR3: CASSTSSGTRETQYF. CDR3 nucleotides: TGTGCCAGCAGCACCTCTAGCGGGACGCGGGAGACCCAGTACTTC. The chain carries TRBV7-2 and TRBJ2-5; 9 nucleotides align to TRBD2. Germline V lookup: CDR1 SGHTA, CDR2 FQGNSA. CDR3 size: 15 residues. V dropped 5 bases and J dropped 5; count of bases not matched to a gene: 9.

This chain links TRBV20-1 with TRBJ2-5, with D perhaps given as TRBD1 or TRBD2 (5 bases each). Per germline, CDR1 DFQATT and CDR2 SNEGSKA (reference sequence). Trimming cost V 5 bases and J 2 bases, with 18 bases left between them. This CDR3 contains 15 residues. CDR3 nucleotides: TGCAGTGCTGAGGGGACCCCTCGAGGGCAAGAGACCCAGTACTTC. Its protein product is CSAEGTPRGQETQYF.

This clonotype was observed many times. CDR3 in DNA: TGTGCCATCAGGGGGACAGGGGTCGATGAGCAGTTCTTC. Its protein is CAIRGTGVDEQFF. The rearrangement uses TRBV10-3 and TRBJ2-1; TRBD1 agrees at 10 bases. The CDR3 is 13 residues long. V was pared by 6 bases and J by 8 bases, with 4 bases of the junction left unmatched. The germline V gene encodes CDR1 ENHRY and CDR2 SYGVKD.

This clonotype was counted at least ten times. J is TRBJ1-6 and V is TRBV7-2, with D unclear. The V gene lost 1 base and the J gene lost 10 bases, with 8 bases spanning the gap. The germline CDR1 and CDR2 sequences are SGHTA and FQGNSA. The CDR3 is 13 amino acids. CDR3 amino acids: CASSLENGSPLHF. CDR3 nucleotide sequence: TGTGCCAGCAGCTTAGAAAACGGATCACCCCTCCACTTT.

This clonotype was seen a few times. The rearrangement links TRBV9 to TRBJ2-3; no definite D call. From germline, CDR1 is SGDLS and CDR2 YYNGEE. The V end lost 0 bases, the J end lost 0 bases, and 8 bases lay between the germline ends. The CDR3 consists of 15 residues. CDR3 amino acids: CASSVEVHSTDTQYF. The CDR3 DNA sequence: TGTGCCAGCAGCGTAGAGGTCCATAGCACAGATACGCAGTATTTT. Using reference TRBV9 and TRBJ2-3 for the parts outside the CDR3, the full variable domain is DSGVTQTPKHLITATGQRVTLRCSPRSGDLSVYWYQQSLDQGLQFLIQYYNGEERAKGNILERFSAQQFPDLHSELNLSSLELGDSALYFCASSVEVHSTDTQYFGPGTRLTVL.

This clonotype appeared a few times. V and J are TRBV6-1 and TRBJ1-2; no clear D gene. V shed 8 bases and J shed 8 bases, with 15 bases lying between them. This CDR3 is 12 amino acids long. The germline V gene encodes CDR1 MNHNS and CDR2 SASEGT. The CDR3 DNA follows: TGTGCCAGCCGTGGTTTGGTTTGGGGCTACACCTTC. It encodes CASRGLVWGYTF.

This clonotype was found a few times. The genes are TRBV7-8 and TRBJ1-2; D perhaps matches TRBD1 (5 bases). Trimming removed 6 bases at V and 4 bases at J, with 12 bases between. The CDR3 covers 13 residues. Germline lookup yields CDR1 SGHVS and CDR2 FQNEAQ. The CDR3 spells CASRPRGTYGYTF. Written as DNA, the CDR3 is TGTGCCAGCAGACCGAGGGGTACCTATGGCTACACCTTC.

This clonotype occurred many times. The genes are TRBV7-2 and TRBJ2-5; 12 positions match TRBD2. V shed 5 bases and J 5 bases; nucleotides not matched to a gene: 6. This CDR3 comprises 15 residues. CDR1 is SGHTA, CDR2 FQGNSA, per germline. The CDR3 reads CASSPTGTSGETQYF. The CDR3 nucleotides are TGTGCCAGCAGCCCTACCGGGACTAGCGGGGAGACCCAGTACTTC.

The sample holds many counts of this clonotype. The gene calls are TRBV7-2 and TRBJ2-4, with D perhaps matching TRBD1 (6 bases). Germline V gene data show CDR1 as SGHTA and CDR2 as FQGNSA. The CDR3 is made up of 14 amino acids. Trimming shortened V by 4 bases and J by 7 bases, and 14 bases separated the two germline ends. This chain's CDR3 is CASSSDSLNNIQYF. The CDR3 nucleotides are TGTGCCAGCAGCTCGGACAGTCTAAATAACATTCAGTACTTC.

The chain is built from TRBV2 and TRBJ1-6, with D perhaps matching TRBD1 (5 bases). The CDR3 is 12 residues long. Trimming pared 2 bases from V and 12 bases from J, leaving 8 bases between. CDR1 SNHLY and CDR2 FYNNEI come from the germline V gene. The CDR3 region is CASSEWGGPLHF. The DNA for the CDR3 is TGTGCCAGCAGTGAATGGGGGGGACCCCTCCACTTT.

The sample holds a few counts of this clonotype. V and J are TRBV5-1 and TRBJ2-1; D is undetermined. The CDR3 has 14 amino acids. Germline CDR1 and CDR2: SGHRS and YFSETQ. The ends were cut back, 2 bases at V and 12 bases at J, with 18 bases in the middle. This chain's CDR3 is CASSLFSTTVGQFF. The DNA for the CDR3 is TGCGCCAGCAGCTTATTCTCAACCACAGTGGGGCAGTTCTTC.

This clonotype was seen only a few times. CDR3 nucleotide sequence: TGTGCCAGCAGCTTAATCGGGACACAATCCAACTATGGCTACACCTTC. Translating gives CASSLIGTQSNYGYTF. V gene TRBV7-9 combines with J gene TRBJ1-2, with D possibly matching TRBD1 (6 bases). The V end lost 2 bases, the J end lost 2 bases, and 15 bases lay between the germline ends. The CDR3 has 16 amino acids. Germline CDR1 reads SEHNR; CDR2 reads FQNEAQ (reference sequence).

CDR3 nucleotides: TGTGCCAGCAGTTTATGGAGCTACGAGCAGTACTTC. Protein product: CASSLWSYEQYF. The chain joins TRBV12-3 or TRBV12-4 to TRBJ2-7, with D unresolved. CDR3 length equals 12 residues. V lost 2 bases, J lost 3 bases, and 5 bases lay in between.